In its sample, the clone carrying this T cell receptor (beta chain) was seen a few times. The antigen is unknown. This sample stems from a study of CD8+ T cells in alopecia areata. Study conclusions and caveats: Especially in alopecia totalis/universalis, lesional scalp showed greater clonality than normal scalp did.

Looked up from germline, CDR1 is MNHEY and CDR2 is SVGAGI. Trimming took off 6 bases at V and 5 bases at J, with 16 bases between the two ends. This CDR3 is built from 14 residues. Extracted from the samples, RNA was reverse transcribed into cDNA to serve as the sequencing template. TCRdb keeps only in-frame clones here, not all; method: immunoSEQ multiplex PCR. The data show about 250,000 clones, 60% seen once. Treatment: oral pan-JAK inhibitor, 5-10 mg twice daily. The source is a human donor with alopecia areata. The chain couples TRBV6-5 to TRBJ2-5, with no clear D. Material: CD4+ T cells sorted from blood, obtained around week 54, from a patient treated with tofacitinib. The CDR3: CASSRQDGRETQYF. In DNA, the CDR3 is TGTGCCAGCAGCCGTCAGGACGGCCGGGAGACCCAGTACTTC.